This TCR beta chain was sequenced for a study of cytomegalovirus exposure and HLA in healthy donors. Per germline, CDR1 GTSNPN and CDR2 SVGIG (reference sequence). Trimming shortened V by 0 bases and J by 4 bases, and 13 bases separated the two germline ends. The CDR3 spans 15 residues. As regards this clone: Its target is unknown.

60 Vbeta and 13 Jbeta primers were used in PCR. In the study's own analysis: An analysis that came later counted some 85 million unique TCR beta chains, approximately 10 million shared. Only in-frame clones appear in the TCRdb table, and some are missing; sequencing was by immunoSEQ multiplex PCR. The V and J calls and clone size were taken over from that table, and D and trimming were inferred from the DNA. This sample carries roughly 110,000 clones, 71% of them seen once, and the ten largest clones take roughly 3%. Study findings and constraints: A prior analysis recorded that most TCR beta V segments were productive about 87% or about 30% of the time. HLA alleles showed associations with about 17,000 TCR beta sequences in a later analysis, at a 0.05 false discovery rate. A reported reduction in N-insertions relative to the 666-donor mean was seen in an Asian-associated ancestry cluster in a later analysis.

Sequencing used PBMCs. The J gene is TRBJ1-5, the V gene TRBV30; D is perhaps TRBD1 (6 bases). The TCR sequence derives from a female donor in good health and CMV-seronegative. The CDR3 sequence: CAWSVRGAVNQPQHF. CDR3 coding DNA: TGTGCCTGGAGTGTACGGGGGGCGGTAAATCAGCCCCAGCATTTT.